Following are 14 T cell receptor beta chains from one sample sequenced in a study of T cell responses to AZD1222 COVID-19 vaccine. Libraries were prepared by immunoSEQ multiplex PCR; TCRdb keeps only in-frame clonotypes and omits some of them. In the table there are about 39,000 clones, about nine tenths of which are singletons. The sample here was peripheral blood, taken 28 days after the second AZD1222 dose. These receptor sequences come from an adult who received the AZD1222 COVID-19 vaccine.

V gene TRBV9 combines with J gene TRBJ1-3; D not resolved. The CDR3 runs 14 residues. The germline V gene encodes CDR1 SGDLS and CDR2 YYNGEE. Trimming removed 2 bases at V and 3 bases at J, with 9 bases between. The CDR3: CASSVSTYGNTIYF. The CDR3 nucleotides are TGTGCCAGCAGCGTGAGTACATATGGAAACACCATATATTTT.

V is TRBV7-9 and J is TRBJ1-2; no clear D gene. The CDR3 length is 15 residues. V shed 1 base and J shed 0 bases, with 9 bases lying between them. Germline CDR1 reads SEHNR; CDR2 reads FQNEAQ (reference sequence). CDR3 amino acids: CASSLDVTSNYGYTF. The CDR3 DNA reads as TGTGCCAGCAGCTTAGACGTCACCTCTAACTATGGCTACACCTTC.

The chain has TRBV5-6 and TRBJ1-1, with D perhaps TRBD1 (5 bases). The CDR3 contains 13 residues. V gave up 4 bases and J gave up 2 bases, with 9 bases separating them. Looked up from germline, CDR1 is SGHDT and CDR2 is YYEEEE. In DNA, the CDR3 is TGTGCCAGCAGCCTACAGGATAACACTGAAGCTTTCTTT. This codes for CASSLQDNTEAFF.

V usage is TRBV7-9 and J usage is TRBJ2-5; 12 bases line up with TRBD2. V lost 6 bases, J lost 4 bases, and 0 bases stayed unmatched. The germline V gene encodes CDR1 SEHNR and CDR2 FQNEAQ (reference sequence). The CDR3 is 13 residues long. CDR3: CASRGLAGETQYF. The CDR3 DNA reads as TGTGCCAGCAGGGGACTAGCGGGAGAGACCCAGTACTTC. The full variable domain, with the rest looked up from reference TRBV7-9 and TRBJ2-5, is DTGVSQNPRHKITKRGQNVTFRCDPISEHNRLYWYRQTLGQGPEFLTYFQNEAQLEKSRLLSDRFSAERPKGSFSTLEIQRTEQGDSAMYLCASRGLAGETQYFGPGTRLLVL.

The rearrangement links TRBV19 to TRBJ2-2; D may be TRBD2 (5 bases). The germline V gene encodes CDR1 LNHDA and CDR2 SQIVND (reference sequence). Trimming took off 1 base at V and 2 bases at J, with 8 bases between the two ends. The CDR3 consists of 15 residues. DNA of the CDR3: TGTGCCAGTAGTATAGCGGGGATTAACACCGGGGAGCTGTTTTTT. Translated: CASSIAGINTGELFF.

This chain connects TRBV5-4 to TRBJ2-5; 11 bases match TRBD1. The V segment lost 7 bases and the J segment 2 bases; nucleotides outside the gene matches: 10. CDR1 and CDR2 from the germline V gene are SGHNT and YYREEE (reference sequence). The CDR3 spans 16 residues. The CDR3, as DNA: TGTGCCAGCTCAAGGACAGGGGGCAACAGGCAAGAGACCCAGTACTTC. Its translation: CASSRTGGNRQETQYF.

CDR3 sequence: CSASGARGRETQYF. The CDR3 region has the DNA TGCAGTGCTAGTGGGGCACGGGGGAGGGAGACCCAGTACTTC. The chain has TRBV20-1 and TRBJ2-5, with a weak D call TRBD2 (6 bases). Germline loops: CDR1 DFQATT, CDR2 SNEGSKA (reference sequence). This CDR3 spans 14 amino acids. Trimming took 3 bases from V and 5 from J, leaving 16 bases between them.

This sequence joins TRBV4-3 and TRBJ1-5; 7 bases agree with TRBD1. Germline values: CDR1 LGHNA, CDR2 YSLEER. The ends lost 1 base at V and 1 base at J; junction bases unmatched: 1. This CDR3 spans 15 amino acids. DNA of the CDR3: TGCGCCAGCAGCCAAGGCAGGGGGAGCAATCAGCCCCAGCATTTT. Protein sequence: CASSQGRGSNQPQHF.

This clone has just one count. The chain links TRBV6-1 to TRBJ2-6; 7 bases line up with TRBD2. V dropped 0 bases and J dropped 4; count of bases not matched to a gene: 3. Germline-derived CDR1 and CDR2 are MNHNS and SASEGT. The CDR3 spans 16 residues. The CDR3 reads CASSEAGRAGANVLTF. CDR3 DNA: TGTGCCAGCAGTGAAGCGGGGAGGGCCGGGGCCAACGTCCTGACTTTC.

V gene TRBV9 combines with J gene TRBJ1-4; 9 bases agree with TRBD1. CDR1 and CDR2 (germline): SGDLS, YYNGEE. This CDR3 spans 15 amino acids. With V trimmed by 3 bases and J by 3 bases, 3 bases remained unmatched. As DNA, the CDR3 is TGTGCCAGCAGCGGAGGACAGGGGTCTAATGAAAAACTGTTTTTT. Translating it yields CASSGGQGSNEKLFF.

The chain has TRBV7-2 and TRBJ2-1, with TRBD1 matching 8 bases. Germline loops: CDR1 SGHTA, CDR2 FQGNSA. The J segment lost 10 bases and the V segment lost 3 bases, leaving 8 bases of the junction unmatched. The length of the CDR3 is 14 residues. CDR3 amino acids: CASSFYTGGREQFF. The CDR3 DNA is TGTGCCAGCAGCTTTTATACAGGGGGGCGGGAGCAGTTCTTC.

This chain connects TRBV30 to TRBJ1-1; weak D call: TRBD1 (6 bases). The CDR3 sequence is 13 residues long. Trimming pared 5 bases from V and 0 bases from J, leaving 10 bases between. CDR1 and CDR2 from the germline V gene are GTSNPN and SVGIG (reference sequence). CDR3 sequence reads: CAWDRILNTEAFF. The CDR3 DNA reads as TGTGCCTGGGACAGGATCCTGAACACTGAAGCTTTCTTT.

The V and J genes are TRBV4-1 and TRBJ2-5; a possible D gene is TRBD2 (5 bases). This CDR3 has 16 residues. Trimming removed 0 bases at V and 5 bases at J, with 16 bases between. The germline V gene has CDR1 MGHRA and CDR2 YSYEKL. The CDR3: CASSQDYGLAVETQYF. CDR3 DNA sequence: TGCGCCAGCAGCCAAGATTACGGTCTAGCTGTGGAGACCCAGTACTTC.

This rearrangement joins TRBV13 to TRBJ1-2; D is unclear. Germline V CDR1 and CDR2: PRHDT, FYEKMQ (reference sequence). This CDR3 region has 14 residues. V was clipped by 0 bases and J by 7 bases, with 12 bases between them. Here the CDR3 DNA reads TGTGCCAGCAGCTTAGGCCGGCTCTCCCGTGGCTACACCTTC. Translation: CASSLGRLSRGYTF. Complete variable domain (other parts from reference TRBV13 and TRBJ1-2): AAGVIQSPRHLIKEKRETATLKCYPIPRHDTVYWYQQGPGQDPQFLISFYEKMQSDKGSIPDRFSAQQFSDYHSELNMSSLELGDSALYFCASSLGRLSRGYTFGSGTRLTVV.